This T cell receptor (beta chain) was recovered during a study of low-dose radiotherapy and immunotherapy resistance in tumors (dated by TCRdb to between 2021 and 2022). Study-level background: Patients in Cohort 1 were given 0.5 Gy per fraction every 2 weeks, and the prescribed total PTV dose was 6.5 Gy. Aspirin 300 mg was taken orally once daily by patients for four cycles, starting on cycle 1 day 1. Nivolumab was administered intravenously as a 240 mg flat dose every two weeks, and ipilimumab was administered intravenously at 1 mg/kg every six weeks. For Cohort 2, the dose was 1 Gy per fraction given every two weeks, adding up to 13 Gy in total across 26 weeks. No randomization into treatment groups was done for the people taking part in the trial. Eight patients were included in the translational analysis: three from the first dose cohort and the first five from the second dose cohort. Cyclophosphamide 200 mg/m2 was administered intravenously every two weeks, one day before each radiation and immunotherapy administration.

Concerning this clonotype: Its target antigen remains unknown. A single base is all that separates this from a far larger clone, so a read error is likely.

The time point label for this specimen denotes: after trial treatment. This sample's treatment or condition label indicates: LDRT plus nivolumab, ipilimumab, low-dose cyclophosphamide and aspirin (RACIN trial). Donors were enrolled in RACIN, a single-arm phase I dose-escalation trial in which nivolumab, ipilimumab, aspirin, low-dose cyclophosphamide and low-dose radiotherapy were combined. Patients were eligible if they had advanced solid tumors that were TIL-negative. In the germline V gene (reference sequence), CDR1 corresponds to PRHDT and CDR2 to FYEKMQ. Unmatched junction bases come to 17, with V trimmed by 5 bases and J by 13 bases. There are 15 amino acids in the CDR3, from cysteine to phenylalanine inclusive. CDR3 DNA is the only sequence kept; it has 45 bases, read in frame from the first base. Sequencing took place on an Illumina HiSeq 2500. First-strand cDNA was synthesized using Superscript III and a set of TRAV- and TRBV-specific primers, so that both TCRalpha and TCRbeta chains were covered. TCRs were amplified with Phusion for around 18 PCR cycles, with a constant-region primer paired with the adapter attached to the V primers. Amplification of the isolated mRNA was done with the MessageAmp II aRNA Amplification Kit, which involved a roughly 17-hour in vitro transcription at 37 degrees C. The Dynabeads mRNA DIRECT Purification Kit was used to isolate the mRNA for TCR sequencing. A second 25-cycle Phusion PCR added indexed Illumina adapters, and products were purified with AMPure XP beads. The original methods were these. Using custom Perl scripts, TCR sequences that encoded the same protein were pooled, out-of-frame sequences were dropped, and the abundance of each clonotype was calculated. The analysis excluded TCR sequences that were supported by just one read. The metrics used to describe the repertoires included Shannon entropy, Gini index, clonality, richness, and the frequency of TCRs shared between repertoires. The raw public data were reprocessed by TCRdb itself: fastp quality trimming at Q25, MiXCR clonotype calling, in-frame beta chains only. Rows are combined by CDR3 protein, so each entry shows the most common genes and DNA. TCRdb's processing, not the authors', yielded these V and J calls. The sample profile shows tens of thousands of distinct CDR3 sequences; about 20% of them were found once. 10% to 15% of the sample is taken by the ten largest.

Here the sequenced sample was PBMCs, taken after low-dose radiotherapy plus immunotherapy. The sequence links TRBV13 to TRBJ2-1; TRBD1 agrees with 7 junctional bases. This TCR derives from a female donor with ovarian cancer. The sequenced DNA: TGTGCCAGCAGCCGTACAGGGGCTACAAGGGGGACCCAGTTCTTC. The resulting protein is CASSRTGATRGTQFF.